This TCR beta chain was sequenced in a study of T cell changes during pregnancy in multiple sclerosis. Sequencing was performed with immunoSEQ multiplex PCR; in TCRdb, only in-frame clones are kept and a portion is missing. The repertoire holds 75,000 to 95,000 clones, with roughly nine tenths as singletons. The CDR3 extends over 13 amino acids. This TCR came from a female donor in good health, enrolled as a control in a pregnancy study. V gene TRBV21-1 combines with J gene TRBJ1-1; the DNA was not compared with TRBD1, the D call given in the table. TRBV21-1 has pseudogene status. Sequenced here: peripheral blood, sampled in the first trimester of pregnancy. Here the CDR3 DNA reads TGTGCCAGCAGCAAAGGCGACAGGTCCGACGCTTTCTTT. Protein product: CASSKGDRSDAFF.